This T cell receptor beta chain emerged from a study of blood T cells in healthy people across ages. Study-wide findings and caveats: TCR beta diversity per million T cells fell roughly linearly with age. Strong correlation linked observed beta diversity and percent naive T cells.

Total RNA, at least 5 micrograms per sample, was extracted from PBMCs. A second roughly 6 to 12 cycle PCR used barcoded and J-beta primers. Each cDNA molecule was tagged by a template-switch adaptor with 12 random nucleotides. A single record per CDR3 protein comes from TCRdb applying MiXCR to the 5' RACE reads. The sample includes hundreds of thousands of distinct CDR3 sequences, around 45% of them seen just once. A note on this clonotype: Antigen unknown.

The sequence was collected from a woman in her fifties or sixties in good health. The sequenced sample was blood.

The CDR3 nucleotides are TGTGCCAGCAGTAGGGGCAGGACCGACACAGATACGCAGTATTTT. Its protein product is CASSRGRTDTDTQYF. This sequence joins TRBV11-3 and TRBJ2-3; tentatively, D is TRBD1 (5 bases). The V end was cut by 6 bases, the J end by 2 bases, with 15 bases between. This CDR3 has 15 amino acids. Germline CDR1 is SGHNT and CDR2 is YENEEA.